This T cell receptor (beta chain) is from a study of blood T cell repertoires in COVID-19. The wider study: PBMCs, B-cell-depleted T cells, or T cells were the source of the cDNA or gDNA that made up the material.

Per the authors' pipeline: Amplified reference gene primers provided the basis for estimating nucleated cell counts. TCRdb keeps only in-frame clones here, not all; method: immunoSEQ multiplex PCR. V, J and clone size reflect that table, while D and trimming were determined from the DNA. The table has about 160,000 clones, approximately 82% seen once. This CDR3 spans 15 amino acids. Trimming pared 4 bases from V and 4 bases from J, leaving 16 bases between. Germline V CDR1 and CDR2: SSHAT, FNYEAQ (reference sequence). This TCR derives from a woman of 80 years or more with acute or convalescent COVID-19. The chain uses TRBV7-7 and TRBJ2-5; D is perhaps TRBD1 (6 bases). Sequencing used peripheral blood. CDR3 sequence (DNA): TGTGCCAGCAGCTCAGGACAGCCCGCGGGAGAGACCCAGTACTTC. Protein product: CASSSGQPAGETQYF.